One and the same sample provided the 26 T cell receptor beta chains below, sequenced in a study of a mutant IDH1 vaccine in newly diagnosed glioma. Profiling relied on immunoSEQ multiplex PCR, and the TCRdb table lists in-frame clones only, not all of them. This table has around 52,000 clones, approximately 78% appearing once. Their recognized antigens are unknown. This sample's time point: week 5, during vaccination. With topical imiquimod, each dose of the vaccine consisted of 300 ug of mutant IDH1 20-mer peptide. Here the sequenced sample was PBMCs, taken from a glioma patient whose treatment included an IDH1 peptide vaccine. The receptors here all came from a woman aged 35 to 49 with glioma.

This chain uses TRBV15 with TRBJ2-7; D may be TRBD2 (6 bases). CDR3 length equals 12 residues. Germline CDR1 and CDR2: LNHNV and YYDKDF (reference sequence). The V and J ends lost 3 bases and 6 bases respectively, with 9 bases between them. The CDR3 protein is CATSSRRGEQYF. Here the CDR3 DNA reads TGTGCCACCAGCAGTAGGAGGGGCGAGCAGTACTTC.

The chain is built from TRBV7-2 and TRBJ1-5, with D possibly being TRBD1 (6 bases). This CDR3 is built from 15 residues. Germline V gives CDR1 SGHTA, CDR2 FQGNSA. With 3 bases removed from V and 3 bases from J, the gap between germline ends came to 12 bases. The CDR3 region has the DNA TGTGCCAGCAGCTTGCGAGGACAGTCCAATCAGCCCCAGCATTTT. It is translated as CASSLRGQSNQPQHF.

This clone was seen a handful of times. The chain carries TRBV11-2 and TRBJ1-2; a weak D match, TRBD1 (6 bases). Germline CDR1 and CDR2: SGHAT and FQNNGV. Trimming removed 1 base at V and 4 bases at J, with 13 bases between. The CDR3 has 15 residues. The CDR3 nucleotides are TGTGCCAGCAGCTTAGGGGGGCGGGGAACCTATGGCTACACCTTC. This gives the protein CASSLGGRGTYGYTF.

The rearrangement links TRBV6-5 to TRBJ1-1; D possibly corresponds to TRBD1 (5 bases). CDR1 and CDR2 from the germline V gene are MNHEY and SVGAGI. CDR3 length equals 15 residues. Trimming shortened V by 4 bases and J by 4 bases, and 16 bases separated the two germline ends. This chain's CDR3 is CASSLLGTVGTEAFF. The CDR3 nucleotides are TGTGCCAGCAGTTTACTTGGGACGGTGGGCACTGAAGCTTTCTTT.

This sequence joins TRBV7-3 and TRBJ1-2, with 10 bases lining up with TRBD1. V was pared by 4 bases and J by 4 bases, with 6 bases of the junction left unmatched. This CDR3 comprises 15 residues. The germline CDR1 and CDR2 sequences are SGHTA and FQGTGA. The CDR3 region has the DNA TGTGCCAGCAGCTCGGGACAGGGGACCATCTATGGCTACACCTTC. Translating gives CASSSGQGTIYGYTF.

This rearrangement joins TRBV5-1 to TRBJ1-4, with D perhaps TRBD1 (5 bases). This CDR3 has 15 residues. Trimming stripped 4 bases from V and 0 bases from J, with 10 bases between. Germline lookup yields CDR1 SGHRS and CDR2 YFSETQ. The CDR3 loop reads CASSALTATNEKLFF. The CDR3 nucleotides read TGCGCCAGCAGCGCCCTGACAGCAACTAATGAAAAACTGTTTTTT. Drawing the rest from reference TRBV5-1 and TRBJ1-4, the complete variable domain is KAGVTQTPRYLIKTRGQQVTLSCSPISGHRSVSWYQQTPGQGLQFLFEYFSETQRNKGNFPGRFSGRQFSNSRSEMNVSTLELGDSALYLCASSALTATNEKLFFGSGTQLSVL.

V is TRBV7-9 and J is TRBJ2-7; D perhaps matches TRBD1 (7 bases). The CDR3 loop spans 15 amino acids. The V and J ends lost 4 bases and 4 bases respectively, with 17 bases between them. Germline V gene lookup returns CDR1 SEHNR and CDR2 FQNEAQ (reference sequence). CDR3 DNA sequence: TGTGCCAGCAGCTCTCAGGGGGGTACGAGTTACGAGCAGTACTTC. Translation: CASSSQGGTSYEQYF.

This clone was seen more than once but under ten times. This rearrangement joins TRBV10-1 to TRBJ1-1; no clear D gene. Germline CDR1 WNHNN, CDR2 SYGVQD (reference sequence). The CDR3 runs 14 residues. V dropped 4 bases and J dropped 0 bases, with 9 bases sitting between them. CDR3 sequence reads: CASSGSLMNTEAFF. Written as DNA, the CDR3 is TGCGCCAGCAGTGGGAGTCTCATGAACACTGAAGCTTTCTTT.

This chain joins TRBV25-1 and TRBJ1-3, with no clear D. CDR1 MGHDK and CDR2 SYGVNS come from the germline V gene. Trimming removed 2 bases at V and 3 bases at J, with 11 bases between. There are 15 residues in the CDR3. DNA for the CDR3: TGTGCCAGCAGTGAAATTGGGGTTGGTGGAAACACCATATATTTT. It yields the protein CASSEIGVGGNTIYF.

This clone turned up a few times. The chain has TRBV7-2 and TRBJ2-2, with D hard to call. V was shortened by 0 bases and J by 6 bases, with 8 bases between the two germline ends. CDR1 SGHTA and CDR2 FQGNSA come from the germline V gene. The CDR3 extends over 14 amino acids. The CDR3 bases are TGTGCCAGCAGCTTAGCTCCGCCCCCCGGGGAGCTGTTTTTT. It encodes CASSLAPPPGELFF.

Points on this clone: The sample contains more than one DNA sequence encoding this CDR3. The chain is built from TRBV9 and TRBJ2-7; 7 bases match TRBD1. CDR1 is SGDLS and CDR2 is YYNGEE in the germline V gene. Germline trimming cut 3 bases from V and 5 bases from J; bases unmatched to any gene: 8. The CDR3 sequence is 14 residues long. This chain's CDR3 is CASSARTGLHEQYF. DNA for the CDR3: TGTGCCAGCAGCGCCCGGACAGGACTCCACGAGCAGTACTTC.

The chain is built from TRBV27 and TRBJ2-3; 8 bases line up with TRBD2. Looked up from germline, CDR1 is MNHEY and CDR2 is SMNVEV (reference sequence). After removal of 2 bases from V and 5 bases from J, the junction contained 9 bases not matched to a gene. This CDR3 is built from 16 residues. The CDR3 protein is CASSLGAGGSRDTQYF. CDR3 DNA: TGTGCCAGCAGTTTAGGGGCGGGGGGTTCCCGAGATACGCAGTATTTT.

This clone was picked up one time. The gene calls are TRBV10-3 and TRBJ2-2; no clear D gene. Per the germline V gene, CDR1 is ENHRY and CDR2 is SYGVKD. Trimming shortened V by 4 bases and J by 0 bases, and 9 bases separated the two germline ends. The CDR3 has 15 residues. CDR3 coding DNA: TGTGCCATCAGTGGGCAGTTCGCGAACACCGGGGAGCTGTTTTTT. This gives the protein CAISGQFANTGELFF.

The V gene is TRBV5-1, the J gene TRBJ2-3, with TRBD1 identical over 9 bases. V was pared by 0 bases and J by 6 bases, with 8 bases of the junction left unmatched. Germline V gives CDR1 SGHRS, CDR2 YFSETQ. This CDR3 is built from 16 residues. The CDR3 DNA sequence: TGCGCCAGCAGCTTGGGTACAGGGGGCTGGCCGGATACGCAGTATTTT. Protein product: CASSLGTGGWPDTQYF.

J is TRBJ2-1 and V is TRBV29-1; 8 bases line up with TRBD1. CDR3 length: 14 amino acids. The germline CDR1 and CDR2 sequences are SQVTM and ANQGSEA. Losses at the gene ends were 7 bases for V and 8 bases for J; bases not matched to a gene: 13. The CDR3 region is CSAARDRQDHEQFF. The DNA of the CDR3 is TGCAGCGCAGCCCGGGACAGGCAAGATCATGAGCAGTTCTTC.

This chain uses TRBV5-6 with TRBJ2-7, with 7 bases lining up with TRBD2. Unmatched junction bases numbered 8, after V lost 4 bases and J lost 7 bases. The CDR3 extends over 13 amino acids. Germline V gives CDR1 SGHDT, CDR2 YYEEEE. For the CDR3, the DNA is TGTGCCAGCAGCAGCGGGACTCCTTGGGAGCAGTACTTC. This codes for CASSSGTPWEQYF.

The chain recombines TRBV19 with TRBJ1-2; the D is unclear. CDR3 size: 13 residues. V lost 3 bases and J lost 4, with 9 bases in between. In germline, CDR1 is LNHDA, CDR2 SQIVND (reference sequence). CDR3 coding DNA: TGTGCCAGTAGTATCCTACGGCCCTATGGCTACACCTTC. This encodes CASSILRPYGYTF.

The chain uses TRBV4-3 and TRBJ1-4; D gene uncertain. The germline gives CDR1 LGHNA, CDR2 YSLEER. The CDR3 is made up of 14 amino acids. The V end lost 2 bases, the J end lost 8 bases, and 12 bases lay between the germline ends. The CDR3 DNA follows: TGCGCCAGCAGCCAAAATCTCAAGGGAGAAAAACTGTTTTTT. Translating gives CASSQNLKGEKLFF.

This chain joins TRBV27 and TRBJ1-2; possible D gene TRBD1, 6 bases. Germline V gene lookup returns CDR1 MNHEY and CDR2 SMNVEV (reference sequence). Trimming left V 5 bases short and J 4 bases short, with 14 bases between. The CDR3 covers 14 residues. This chain's CDR3 is CASSPLGGIYGYTF. CDR3 in DNA: TGTGCCAGCAGTCCCCTAGGGGGGATCTATGGCTACACCTTC.

V usage is TRBV2 and J usage is TRBJ2-7, with D unclear. The CDR3 is 13 amino acids. Germline V gene sequence: CDR1 SNHLY, CDR2 FYNNEI. Trimming shortened V by 1 base and J by 4 bases, and 8 bases separated the two germline ends. The CDR3 DNA sequence: TGTGCCAGCAGTGAAGGGGTGGGGTACGAGCAGTACTTC. Its translation: CASSEGVGYEQYF.

The V call is TRBV29-1, the J call TRBJ1-1; D is unclear. Between the trimmed V and J ends, which lost 7 bases and 7 bases, there was a span of 19 bases. The germline V gene encodes CDR1 SQVTM and CDR2 ANQGSEA. The CDR3 loop spans 13 amino acids. The CDR3 loop reads CSAAGREEGEAFF. The CDR3 nucleotides read TGCAGCGCGGCCGGGAGGGAGGAGGGTGAAGCTTTCTTT.

The chain has TRBV7-2 and TRBJ2-2, with D uncertain. The V end was cut by 5 bases, the J end by 1 base, with 11 bases between. CDR1 is SGHTA, CDR2 FQGNSA, per germline. CDR3 size: 15 residues. CDR3 protein: CASSPNPGNTGELFF. CDR3 nucleotide sequence: TGTGCCAGCAGCCCAAACCCAGGGAACACCGGGGAGCTGTTTTTT.

To note about this clone: Different DNA sequences within this sample yield the same CDR3. V is TRBV5-1 and J is TRBJ2-7; unclear D gene. This CDR3 is 14 amino acids long. Germline loops: CDR1 SGHRS, CDR2 YFSETQ. Trimming removed 0 bases from V and 2 bases from J, with 9 bases in between. The CDR3 DNA is TGCGCCAGCAGCTTGGGGGCTGCGGCCTACGAGCAGTACTTC. Its translation: CASSLGAAAYEQYF. The entire variable domain, with the rest obtained from reference TRBV5-1 and TRBJ2-7, is as follows: KAGVTQTPRYLIKTRGQQVTLSCSPISGHRSVSWYQQTPGQGLQFLFEYFSETQRNKGNFPGRFSGRQFSNSRSEMNVSTLELGDSALYLCASSLGAAAYEQYFGPGTRLTVT.

The rearrangement links TRBV30 to TRBJ2-1; 12 bases agree with TRBD2. The CDR3 is 16 residues long. Trimming removed 1 base from V and 6 bases from J; junction bases left unmatched: 7. Looked up from germline, CDR1 is GTSNPN and CDR2 is SVGIG (reference sequence). CDR3: CAWSAPGLAGINEQFF. CDR3 in DNA: TGTGCCTGGAGTGCACCCGGACTAGCGGGGATCAATGAGCAGTTCTTC.

The J gene is TRBJ2-3, the V gene TRBV5-5; maybe TRBD2 (5 bases). This CDR3 contains 14 residues. V dropped 4 bases and J dropped 4 bases, with 13 bases sitting between them. CDR1 and CDR2 (germline): SGHKS, YYEKEE (reference sequence). The CDR3 coding sequence is TGTGCCAGCAGCGATACTAGATCCGCAGATACGCAGTATTTT. Translation: CASSDTRSADTQYF.

V and J are TRBV19 and TRBJ1-2; possible D gene TRBD1, 5 bases. V lost 5 bases and J 7 bases, leaving 20 bases between the germline ends. Germline V lookup: CDR1 LNHDA, CDR2 SQIVND (reference sequence). The length of the CDR3 is 15 residues. The CDR3 spells CASSRSGLWEGGYTF. The CDR3, as DNA: TGTGCCAGTAGTCGATCGGGACTCTGGGAGGGTGGCTACACCTTC.